Presented here are 30 T cell receptor beta chains from one specimen sequenced in a study of blood T cell repertoires in COVID-19 (dated by TCRdb to the early 2020s). The protocol used for the library was the immunoSEQ multiplex PCR assay. TCRdb's version of the immuneACCESS table is confined to in-frame rearrangements and falls short of the full clone set. An unresolved V gene accounts for under half of the shortfall where checked; the remainder is of unknown origin. Present in this sample are about 490,000 clones, approximately 83% of which were seen just once. The ten top clones hold approximately 3.2% of the sample. Sequencing used peripheral blood. These TCRs come from a human donor in a cohort sampled during active COVID-19.

This chain connects TRBV2 to TRBJ2-5; D is possibly TRBD2 (6 bases). The CDR3 runs 13 residues. V was trimmed by 11 bases and J by 2 bases, leaving 15 bases between them. CDR1 is SNHLY, CDR2 FYNNEI, per germline. Written as DNA, the CDR3 is TGTGCCCTCGGAGGGGAGGAGCAAGAGACCCAGTACTTC. It encodes CALGGEEQETQYF.

The chain is built from TRBV9 and TRBJ2-1; 10 nucleotides agree with TRBD2. The V gene's germline CDR1 is SGDLS and CDR2 YYNGEE. V trimming: 0 bases; J trimming: 0 bases; junction bases outside the gene matches: 9. This CDR3 has 19 amino acids. CDR3 protein: CASSVGSTSGLSSYNEQFF. CDR3 in DNA: TGTGCCAGCAGCGTAGGCTCGACTAGCGGGTTGAGCTCCTACAATGAGCAGTTCTTC.

The chain recombines TRBV25-1 with TRBJ1-4, with TRBD1 matching over 8 bases. The V gene end was trimmed by 6 bases and the J gene end by 8 bases; junction bases not matched to a gene: 8. The CDR3 spans 14 residues. Per the germline V gene, CDR1 is MGHDK and CDR2 is SYGVNS. The CDR3 region is CASSLRGHGEKLFF. CDR3 DNA: TGTGCCAGCAGCCTCAGGGGGCATGGGGAAAAACTGTTTTTT.

The CDR3 DNA follows: TGCGCCAGCAGCTTGGCCCACAGTTCTAGCACAGATACGCAGTATTTT. This translates into CASSLAHSSSTDTQYF. V gene TRBV5-1 combines with J gene TRBJ2-3; D unclear. V was shortened by 0 bases and J by 0 bases, with 11 bases between the two germline ends. The CDR3 spans 16 residues. Per the germline V gene, CDR1 is SGHRS and CDR2 is YFSETQ.

This chain links TRBV6-4 with TRBJ2-6; D call uncertain. The V gene lost 2 bases and the J gene lost 0 bases, with 8 bases spanning the gap. This CDR3 contains 16 residues. Germline-derived CDR1 and CDR2 are MRHNA and SNTAGT. CDR3 amino acids: CASSDGQHSGANVLTF. Written as DNA, the CDR3 is TGTGCCAGCAGTGACGGGCAGCACTCTGGGGCCAACGTCCTGACTTTC.

CDR3 bases: TGTGCCAGCAGCCACAGGTGGGGATATAGCAATCAGCCCCAGCATTTT. Translation gives CASSHRWGYSNQPQHF. The chain links TRBV27 to TRBJ1-5, with D perhaps matching TRBD1 (5 bases). The CDR3 has 16 residues. Trimming stripped 6 bases from V and 0 bases from J, with 15 bases between. The germline gives CDR1 MNHEY, CDR2 SMNVEV (reference sequence).

This sequence joins TRBV7-3 and TRBJ2-1, with a tentative D call TRBD2 (5 bases). Germline V lookup: CDR1 SGHTA, CDR2 FQGTGA. There are 15 residues in the CDR3. V lost 4 bases to trimming and J lost 7 bases, with 17 bases between them. CDR3 loop: CASSSGSSAKNEQFF. The CDR3 DNA is TGTGCCAGCAGCTCGGGGAGTAGCGCCAAAAATGAGCAGTTCTTC.

In its sample, this clone was seen once. V and J are TRBV15 and TRBJ2-7; 10 nucleotides agree with TRBD1. Germline values: CDR1 LNHNV, CDR2 YYDKDF (reference sequence). Trimming at V came to 4 bases and at J to 4 bases, leaving 1 base not matched to a gene. The CDR3 has 13 residues. This CDR3 is CATSTGQGYEQYF. CDR3 coding DNA: TGTGCCACCAGCACGGGACAGGGGTACGAGCAGTACTTC.

The V and J genes are TRBV5-1 and TRBJ2-2; 8 bases map to TRBD2. This CDR3 is 14 amino acids long. Trimming removed 7 bases from V and 1 base from J; junction bases left unmatched: 3. Looked up from germline, CDR1 is SGHRS and CDR2 is YFSETQ. The CDR3 region is CASSTSGNTGELFF. CDR3 DNA: TGCGCCAGCTCTACTAGCGGGAACACCGGGGAGCTGTTTTTT.

The chain has TRBV6-1 and TRBJ1-1; 7 nucleotides line up with TRBD1. The V gene's germline CDR1 is MNHNS and CDR2 SASEGT. After removal of 1 base from V and 6 bases from J, the junction contained 8 bases not matched to a gene. The CDR3 has 15 amino acids. In DNA form, the CDR3 reads TGTGCCAGCAGTGAAGTCACAGGGGATTGGGCTGAAGCTTTCTTT. Encoded protein: CASSEVTGDWAEAFF.

The chain combines TRBV11-3 with TRBJ1-1, with D hard to call. Germline V gene lookup returns CDR1 SGHNT and CDR2 YENEEA. This CDR3 is 12 amino acids long. Deletions cut 0 bases from V and 7 bases from J, with 6 bases between. The CDR3 protein is CASSLEGSEAFF. The CDR3, as DNA: TGTGCCAGCAGCTTAGAGGGCAGTGAAGCTTTCTTT.

V and J are TRBV5-4 and TRBJ2-5; 10 bases fit TRBD2. Germline V CDR1 and CDR2: SGHNT, YYREEE (reference sequence). The J segment lost 1 base and the V segment lost 6 bases, leaving 12 bases of the junction unmatched. The CDR3 is made up of 17 amino acids. In nucleotides, the CDR3 is TGTGCCAGCAACTCCATGGCAGCGGGAGGGCCCCAAGAGACCCAGTACTTC. It is translated as CASNSMAAGGPQETQYF.

The chain joins TRBV5-1 to TRBJ2-3; 7 bases match TRBD1. Germline values: CDR1 SGHRS, CDR2 YFSETQ. The J segment lost 6 bases and the V segment lost 4 bases, leaving 5 bases of the junction unmatched. The CDR3 sequence is 13 residues long. The CDR3 DNA reads TGCGCCAGCAGCGTGACAGGGAGCGATACGCAGTATTTT. Translated, it gives CASSVTGSDTQYF.

This rearrangement joins TRBV27 to TRBJ1-2; no firm D call. V was pared by 5 bases and J by 6 bases, with 13 bases between. CDR3 length equals 13 residues. Per the germline V gene, CDR1 is MNHEY and CDR2 is SMNVEV (reference sequence). The CDR3 spells CASSLRGSHGYTF. The CDR3 nucleotides are TGTGCCAGCAGTCTCCGGGGTAGCCATGGCTACACCTTC.

The chain employs TRBV10-1 and TRBJ1-1; TRBD1 is a possible D gene (5 bases). CDR1 WNHNN and CDR2 SYGVQD come from the germline V gene (reference sequence). CDR3 length equals 13 residues. The V gene lost 3 bases and the J gene lost 9 bases, with 14 bases spanning the gap. CDR3 loop: CASSDSGPPKAFF. The DNA of the CDR3 is TGCGCCAGCAGTGATTCAGGGCCACCTAAAGCTTTCTTT.

The chain uses TRBV9 and TRBJ1-1; TRBD1 matches at 9 bases. CDR3 length equals 15 residues. The V gene end was trimmed by 0 bases and the J gene end by 4 bases; junction bases not matched to a gene: 4. Germline V gene sequence: CDR1 SGDLS, CDR2 YYNGEE. CDR3 in amino acids: CASSVEGDRATEAFF. The DNA of the CDR3 is TGTGCCAGCAGCGTAGAGGGGGACAGGGCCACTGAAGCTTTCTTT.

V gene TRBV29-1 combines with J gene TRBJ1-2; 9 bases map to TRBD1. J lost 8 bases, V lost 6 bases, and 7 bases had no gene match. The CDR3 contains 12 residues. Germline-derived CDR1 and CDR2 are SQVTM and ANQGSEA. The CDR3 protein is CSVATGGNGYTF. Written as DNA, the CDR3 is TGCAGCGTAGCGACAGGGGGGAACGGCTACACCTTC.

V is TRBV7-9 and J is TRBJ1-1; TRBD1 might be the D (6 bases). V was trimmed by 5 bases and J by 1 base, leaving 8 bases between them. Germline V gene sequence: CDR1 SEHNR, CDR2 FQNEAQ (reference sequence). The length of the CDR3 is 13 residues. This chain's CDR3 is CASSRQENTEAFF. For the CDR3, the DNA is TGTGCCAGCAGCCGACAGGAGAACACTGAAGCTTTCTTT.

CDR3 amino acids: CASSPTVFNQPQHF. As DNA, the CDR3 is TGTGCCAGCAGTCCGACAGTGTTCAATCAGCCCCAGCATTTT. The rearrangement uses TRBV28 and TRBJ1-5; a weak D match, TRBD1 (5 bases). Germline CDR1 reads MDHEN; CDR2 reads SYDVKM. Trimming stripped 5 bases from V and 3 bases from J, with 11 bases between. This CDR3 contains 14 residues.

This chain uses TRBV2 with TRBJ1-5; a weak D match, TRBD1 (6 bases). Germline lookup yields CDR1 SNHLY and CDR2 FYNNEI. With 7 bases removed from V and 5 bases from J, the gap between germline ends came to 18 bases. The length of the CDR3 is 15 residues. The CDR3: CASKWGTGRDQPQHF. The CDR3 DNA is TGTGCCAGCAAATGGGGAACAGGGCGGGATCAGCCCCAGCATTTT.

The rearrangement uses TRBV5-1 and TRBJ2-7; possible D gene TRBD1, 5 bases. This CDR3 comprises 15 residues. V gave up 5 bases and J gave up 9 bases, with 24 bases separating them. Germline CDR1 reads SGHRS; CDR2 reads YFSETQ. The CDR3 nucleotides read TGCGCCAGCAGTAAGCGTACAGGCCAACTTTCGACGCAGTACTTC. Its protein product is CASSKRTGQLSTQYF.

The sample holds a few counts of this clone. The J gene is TRBJ2-2, the V gene TRBV5-1; D is unresolved. Germline CDR1 SGHRS, CDR2 YFSETQ. The CDR3 extends over 14 amino acids. With 0 bases removed from V and 6 bases from J, the gap between germline ends came to 9 bases. The CDR3 nucleotides read TGCGCCAGCAGCTTGGTACCAACAGCCGGGGAGCTGTTTTTT. It encodes CASSLVPTAGELFF.

The CDR3 DNA is TGTGCCAGTAGCGGCTGGGGTCCCGGGACAGGGGCCGGGGCCAACGTCCTGACTTTC. Amino acid sequence: CASSGWGPGTGAGANVLTF. The V call is TRBV19, the J call TRBJ2-6; 10 nucleotides agree with TRBD1. The germline CDR1 and CDR2 sequences are LNHDA and SQIVND (reference sequence). V shed 6 bases, J shed 4 bases, and the junction held 15 bases outside the gene matches. The CDR3 loop spans 19 amino acids. Full variable domain (remainder filled in from reference TRBV19 and TRBJ2-6): DGGITQSPKYLFRKEGQNVTLSCEQNLNHDAMYWYRQDPGQGLRLIYYSQIVNDFQKGDIAEGYSVSREKKESFPLTVTSAQKNPTAFYLCASSGWGPGTGAGANVLTFGAGSRLTVL.

This clone was seen once. This rearrangement joins TRBV3-1 (or the pseudogene TRBV3-2) to TRBJ2-7; D might be TRBD1 (6 bases). The germline V gene encodes CDR1 LGHDT and CDR2 YNNKEL (reference sequence). The CDR3 is 16 amino acids. V lost 0 bases, J lost 3 bases, and 15 bases lay in between. The CDR3 reads CASSQEVGTLFYEQYF. The CDR3 nucleotides are TGTGCCAGCAGCCAAGAAGTCGGGACACTCTTCTACGAGCAGTACTTC.

The V gene is TRBV28, the J gene TRBJ1-6; 7 bases line up with TRBD1. Germline CDR1 reads MDHEN; CDR2 reads SYDVKM. V was pared by 2 bases and J by 13 bases, with 14 bases of the junction left unmatched. CDR3 length: 16 amino acids. CDR3 loop: CASSLTETGFLFPLHF. CDR3 DNA: TGTGCCAGCAGTTTAACCGAGACAGGGTTTTTATTTCCCCTCCACTTT.

The chain is built from TRBV9 and TRBJ2-3; 13 nucleotides match TRBD2. Germline CDR1 is SGDLS and CDR2 is YYNGEE. The CDR3 has 16 residues. The trim removed 4 bases at V and 6 bases at J, leaving 8 bases unmatched. The CDR3, as DNA: TGTGCCAGCAGCCTAGGACTAGCGGGAGTCAGTGATACGCAGTATTTT. Translating gives CASSLGLAGVSDTQYF. The entire variable domain, with the rest obtained from reference TRBV9 and TRBJ2-3, is as follows: DSGVTQTPKHLITATGQRVTLRCSPRSGDLSVYWYQQSLDQGLQFLIQYYNGEERAKGNILERFSAQQFPDLHSELNLSSLELGDSALYFCASSLGLAGVSDTQYFGPGTRLTVL.

The chain carries TRBV3-1 (or the pseudogene TRBV3-2) and TRBJ1-5, with 8 bases matching TRBD1. Germline V gives CDR1 LGHDT, CDR2 YNNKEL (reference sequence). J gave up 6 bases and V 1 base, and 8 bases lay outside the gene matches. The CDR3 consists of 16 residues. Written as DNA, the CDR3 is TGTGCCAGCAGCCAAGGGACAGGGTTAACGGGTCAGCCCCAGCATTTT. Its translation: CASSQGTGLTGQPQHF.

This rearrangement joins TRBV19 to TRBJ1-3, with D perhaps matching TRBD1 (6 bases). In germline, CDR1 is LNHDA, CDR2 SQIVND (reference sequence). Trimming cost V 9 bases and J 0 bases, with 12 bases left between them. The CDR3 sequence is 14 residues long. The CDR3 DNA reads TGTGCCAGCGGGGGGGCGCTCTCTGGAAACACCATATATTTT. Protein sequence: CASGGALSGNTIYF.

The chain joins TRBV28 to TRBJ1-1, with TRBD1 matching over 7 bases. Germline CDR1 reads MDHEN; CDR2 reads SYDVKM. The CDR3 runs 14 residues. The trim removed 6 bases at V and 7 bases at J, leaving 11 bases unmatched. In nucleotides, the CDR3 is TGTGCCAGCAGCCCCTTCGAGGGGGCTATTGAAGCTTTCTTT. This translates into CASSPFEGAIEAFF. Based on the CDR3 plus reference TRBV28 and TRBJ1-1, the full variable domain is DVKVTQSSRYLVKRTGEKVFLECVQDMDHENMFWYRQDPGLGLRLIYFSYDVKMKEKGDIPEGYSVSREKKERFSLILESASTNQTSMYLCASSPFEGAIEAFFGQGTRLTVV.

The chain employs TRBV27 and TRBJ2-3; a weak D match, TRBD1 (6 bases). The CDR3 covers 16 residues. The V end was cut by 3 bases, the J end by 3 bases, with 16 bases between. Germline V gives CDR1 MNHEY, CDR2 SMNVEV (reference sequence). CDR3 region: CASSFSTGIRTDTQYF. In DNA, the CDR3 is TGTGCCAGCAGTTTTTCTACAGGGATCAGAACAGATACGCAGTATTTT.